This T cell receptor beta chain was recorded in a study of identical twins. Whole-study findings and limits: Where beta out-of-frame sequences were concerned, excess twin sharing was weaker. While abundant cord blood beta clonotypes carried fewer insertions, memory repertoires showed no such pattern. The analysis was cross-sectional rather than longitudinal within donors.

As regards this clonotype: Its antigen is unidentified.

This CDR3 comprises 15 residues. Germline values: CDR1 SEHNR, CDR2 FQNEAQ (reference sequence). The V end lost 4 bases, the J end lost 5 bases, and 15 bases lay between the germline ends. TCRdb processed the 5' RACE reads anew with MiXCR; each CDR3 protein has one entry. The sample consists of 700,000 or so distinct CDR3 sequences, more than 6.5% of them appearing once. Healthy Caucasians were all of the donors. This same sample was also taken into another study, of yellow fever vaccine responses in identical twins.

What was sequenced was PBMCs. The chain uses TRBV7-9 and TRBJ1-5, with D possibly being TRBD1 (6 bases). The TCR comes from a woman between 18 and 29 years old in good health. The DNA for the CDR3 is TGTGCCAGCAGCTCATCGACAGGTTCCGATCAGCCCCAGCATTTT. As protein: CASSSSTGSDQPQHF. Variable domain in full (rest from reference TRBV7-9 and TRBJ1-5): DTGVSQNPRHKITKRGQNVTFRCDPISEHNRLYWYRQTLGQGPEFLTYFQNEAQLEKSRLLSDRFSAERPKGSFSTLEIQRTEQGDSAMYLCASSSSTGSDQPQHFGDGTRLSIL.